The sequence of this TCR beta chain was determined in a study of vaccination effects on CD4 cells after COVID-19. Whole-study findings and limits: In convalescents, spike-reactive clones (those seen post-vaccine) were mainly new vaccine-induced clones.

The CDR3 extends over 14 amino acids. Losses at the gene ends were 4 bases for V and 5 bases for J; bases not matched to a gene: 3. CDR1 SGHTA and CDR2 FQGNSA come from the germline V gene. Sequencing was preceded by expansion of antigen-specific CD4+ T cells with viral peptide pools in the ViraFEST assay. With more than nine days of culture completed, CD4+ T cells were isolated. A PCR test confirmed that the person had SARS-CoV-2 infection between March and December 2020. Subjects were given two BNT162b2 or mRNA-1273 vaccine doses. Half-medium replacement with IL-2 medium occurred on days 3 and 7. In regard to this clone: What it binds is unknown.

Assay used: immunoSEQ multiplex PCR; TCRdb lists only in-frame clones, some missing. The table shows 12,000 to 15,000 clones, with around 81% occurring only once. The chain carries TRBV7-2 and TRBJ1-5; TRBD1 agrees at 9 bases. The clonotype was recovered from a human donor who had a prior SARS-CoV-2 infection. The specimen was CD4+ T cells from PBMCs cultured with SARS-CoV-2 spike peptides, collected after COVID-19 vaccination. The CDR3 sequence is CASSSGTGHQPQHF. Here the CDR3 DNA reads TGTGCCAGCAGCTCCGGGACAGGGCATCAGCCCCAGCATTTT.